This TCR beta chain stems from a study of T cell responses to AZD1222 COVID-19 vaccine. Profiled with immunoSEQ multiplex PCR; TCRdb holds only in-frame clones, not every one. Of roughly 120,000 clones listed, less than 90% are singletons. The CDR3 loop spans 11 amino acids. Looked up from germline, CDR1 is SQVTM and CDR2 is ANQGSEA. V lost 6 bases and J 4 bases, leaving 10 bases between the germline ends. The V gene is TRBV29-1, the J gene TRBJ2-7; tentatively, D is TRBD1 (5 bases). Sequencing used peripheral blood, obtained on day 0 of AZD1222 vaccination. This TCR came from an adult in good health. The CDR3 bases are TGCAGCGTGTCAGGGTTATACGAGCAGTACTTC. It translates to CSVSGLYEQYF.